The sequence of this T cell receptor beta chain was determined in a study of cytomegalovirus exposure and HLA in healthy donors. The CDR3 extends over 12 amino acids. The germline V gene encodes CDR1 MNHNY and CDR2 SVGAGI (reference sequence). Study-wide results and caveats: 87-base-pair reads could not separate some V segments, including TRBV6-2 and TRBV6-3. A later look showed TCR association rates differing by HLA locus, highest for DRB1 and lowest for HLA-C. The study designated roughly 150 TCR beta chains cytomegalovirus-associated.

Concerning this clone: Its target is unknown.

A multiplex PCR was run with 60 Vbeta primers and 13 Jbeta primers. Here immunoSEQ multiplex PCR was the method, and the copy in TCRdb shows in-frame clones only, minus some. This table lists 65,000 to 95,000 clones. The specimen sequenced was PBMCs. This receptor was taken from a woman aged 55-70 years in good health and CMV-seronegative. The gene calls are TRBV6-6 and TRBJ2-5; D not certain. Matching the DNA end better, TRBJ2-7 makes the J call doubtful. The CDR3 region has the DNA TGTGCCAGCAGCCAGGTTACCTACGAGCAGTACTTC. Translation: CASSQVTYEQYF.